The next 18 T cell receptor beta chains were all read from a single sample in a study of PD-1 blockade in classical Hodgkin lymphoma. Profiling relied on immunoSEQ multiplex PCR, and the TCRdb table lists in-frame clones only, not all of them. This sample has under 95,000 clones; over 90% occur once, and the top ten carry roughly 2.6%. In every patient, relapse followed autologous stem cell transplantation, while exposure to brentuximab vedotin differed. Sequenced here: peripheral blood mononuclear cells (PBMCs), sampled before the second cycle of nivolumab. Receptors originate from a human donor with classical Hodgkin lymphoma.

The J gene is TRBJ2-5, the V gene TRBV27; D unclear. Germline-derived CDR1 and CDR2 are MNHEY and SMNVEV (reference sequence). Trimming took off 9 bases at V and 9 bases at J, with 8 bases between the two ends. This CDR3 spans 9 amino acids. CDR3 nucleotide sequence: TGTGCCAGTGGTTGGGCCCAGTACTTC. It encodes CASGWAQYF.

Only one count was recorded for this clone. The chain is built from TRBV14 and TRBJ2-5, with D perhaps matching TRBD1 (6 bases). CDR1 SGHDN and CDR2 FVKESK come from the germline V gene. The CDR3 runs 17 residues. Between the trimmed V and J ends, which lost 0 bases and 5 bases, there was a span of 19 bases. The CDR3 region is CASSQEIGGSVRETQYF. DNA for the CDR3: TGTGCCAGCAGCCAAGAGATAGGGGGTTCAGTACGGGAGACCCAGTACTTC. The whole variable domain, filled in from reference TRBV14 and TRBJ2-5, reads EAGVTQFPSHSVIEKGQTVTLRCDPISGHDNLYWYRRVMGKEIKFLLHFVKESKQDESGMPNNRFLAERTGGTYSTLKVQPAELEDSGVYFCASSQEIGGSVRETQYFGPGTRLLVL.

The V call is TRBV4-1, the J call TRBJ1-3, with a tentative D call TRBD1 (5 bases). The CDR3 runs 15 residues. Germline lookup yields CDR1 MGHRA and CDR2 YSYEKL. V gave up 2 bases and J gave up 2 bases, with 10 bases separating them. The CDR3 reads CASSQLGGAGNTIYF. CDR3 DNA sequence: TGCGCCAGCAGCCAATTGGGGGGGGCTGGAAACACCATATATTTT.

In the case of this clone: One end of the junction does not line up with germline, which may come from a read error. This chain uses TRBV7-8 with TRBJ1-2; 7 positions agree with TRBD1. The germline CDR1 and CDR2 sequences are SGHVS and FQNEAQ. CDR3 length: 12 residues. CDR3 protein: CASSLGLGQVDF. CDR3 in DNA: TGTGCCAGCAGCTTAGGCCTAGGACAGGTGGACTTC. The full variable domain, in which reference TRBV7-8 and TRBJ1-2 provide the parts outside the CDR3, is GAGVSQSPRYKVAKRGQDVALRCDPISGHVSLFWYQQALGQGPEFLTYFQNEAQLDKSGLPSDRFFAERPEGSVSTLKIQRTQQEDSAVYLCASSLGLGQVDFGSGTRLTVV.

J is TRBJ2-2 and V is TRBV28; D is ambiguous. Trimming shortened V by 8 bases and J by 6 bases, and 19 bases separated the two germline ends. Germline V lookup: CDR1 MDHEN, CDR2 SYDVKM. CDR3 length: 15 residues. The CDR3 sequence: CASSTLGGFSGELFF. DNA for the CDR3: TGTGCCAGCTCTACACTGGGTGGTTTTTCCGGGGAGCTGTTTTTT.

The rearrangement joins TRBV6-5 to TRBJ1-2; D gene unclear. This CDR3 contains 13 residues. Trimming cost V 6 bases and J 4 bases, with 12 bases left between them. CDR1 is MNHEY, CDR2 SVGAGI, per germline. CDR3 nucleotide sequence: TGTGCCAGCAGACCCTTCCGGGGCTATGGCTACACCTTC. Translation gives CASRPFRGYGYTF.

The genes are TRBV5-1 and TRBJ2-1; D possibly corresponds to TRBD2 (5 bases). The germline V gene encodes CDR1 SGHRS and CDR2 YFSETQ. V lost 0 bases and J 7 bases, leaving 5 bases between the germline ends. The CDR3 totals 12 residues. The CDR3 DNA follows: TGCGCCAGCAGCTTGGTAGCGAATGAGCAGTTCTTC. Protein product: CASSLVANEQFF.

This rearrangement joins TRBV28 to TRBJ1-1, with D hard to call. The V and J ends lost 3 bases and 0 bases respectively, with 8 bases between them. The CDR3 totals 14 residues. Per germline, CDR1 MDHEN and CDR2 SYDVKM. This CDR3 reads CASSFQYMNTEAFF. The CDR3 DNA is TGTGCCAGCAGTTTCCAGTACATGAACACTGAAGCTTTCTTT.

The chain carries TRBV27 and TRBJ1-2; TRBD1 matches at 8 bases. V shed 6 bases, J shed 4 bases, and the junction held 10 bases outside the gene matches. The CDR3 loop spans 15 amino acids. The germline V gene has CDR1 MNHEY and CDR2 SMNVEV (reference sequence). This CDR3 reads CASSPVRGRIYGYTF. CDR3 nucleotides: TGTGCCAGCAGCCCAGTCAGGGGGCGTATCTATGGCTACACCTTC.

This chain joins TRBV10-2 and TRBJ2-1; 12 bases align to TRBD2. The CDR3 extends over 18 amino acids. The germline gives CDR1 WSHSY, CDR2 SAAADI. With 6 bases clipped from V and 1 base from J, the junction kept 10 bases outside the gene matches. The chain's CDR3 is CASRGLAGQSLSYNEQFF. CDR3 in DNA: TGCGCCAGCAGAGGACTAGCGGGACAATCATTGTCCTACAATGAGCAGTTCTTC.

The chain has TRBV7-9 and TRBJ2-7; 8 nucleotides line up with TRBD1. Germline values: CDR1 SEHNR, CDR2 FQNEAQ (reference sequence). The CDR3 extends over 16 amino acids. V trimming: 1 base; J trimming: 4 bases; junction bases outside the gene matches: 9. CDR3 loop: CASSLDRTGTRYEQYF. DNA for the CDR3: TGTGCCAGCAGCTTAGATCGGACAGGGACGCGGTACGAGCAGTACTTC.

The chain links TRBV28 to TRBJ2-5; 11 nucleotides agree with TRBD1. Trimming took 10 bases from V and 5 from J; bases not matched to a gene: 6. This CDR3 contains 13 residues. Germline values: CDR1 MDHEN, CDR2 SYDVKM. CDR3 region: CATGTGGQETQYF. CDR3 DNA: TGTGCCACCGGGACAGGGGGGCAGGAGACCCAGTACTTC.

The chain is built from TRBV7-9 and TRBJ1-1, with D perhaps matching TRBD1 (5 bases). This CDR3 comprises 11 residues. Germline CDR1 is SEHNR and CDR2 is FQNEAQ (reference sequence). The V end lost 1 base, the J end lost 10 bases, and 7 bases lay between the germline ends. The CDR3 region is CASSLGGTAFF. CDR3 nucleotides: TGTGCCAGCAGCTTAGGAGGGACAGCTTTCTTT.

The rearrangement joins TRBV10-1 to TRBJ2-7; 9 bases fit TRBD1. With V trimmed by 7 bases and J by 4 bases, 8 bases remained unmatched. The CDR3 extends over 14 amino acids. Germline assignment: CDR1 WNHNN and CDR2 SYGVQD (reference sequence). This CDR3 is CASNPGQGQYEQYF. The CDR3 DNA reads as TGCGCCAGCAACCCGGGACAGGGCCAGTACGAGCAGTACTTC.

V and J are TRBV6-5 and TRBJ2-1; TRBD2 agrees at 7 bases. V shed 2 bases, J shed 0 bases, and the junction held 4 bases outside the gene matches. Germline V gene data show CDR1 as MNHEY and CDR2 as SVGAGI. The CDR3 is 16 residues long. CDR3: CASSYLRGVSYNEQFF. The CDR3, as DNA: TGTGCCAGCAGTTACCTTCGGGGGGTCTCCTACAATGAGCAGTTCTTC.

The chain links TRBV18 to TRBJ1-3; the D is unclear. This CDR3 is 14 amino acids long. Germline values: CDR1 KGHSH, CDR2 LQKENI. The germline V and J ends were trimmed by 0 bases and 4 bases, with 7 bases remaining between them. Written as DNA, the CDR3 is TGTGCCAGCTCACCACCGATTTCGGGAAACACCATATATTTT. Protein product: CASSPPISGNTIYF.

V is TRBV5-1 and J is TRBJ2-7; TRBD1 agrees at 7 bases. The CDR3 totals 13 residues. With V trimmed by 3 bases and J by 6 bases, 6 bases remained unmatched. CDR1 SGHRS and CDR2 YFSETQ come from the germline V gene. The CDR3 here is CASSSMTGTEQYF. In nucleotides, the CDR3 is TGCGCCAGCAGCTCAATGACAGGGACCGAGCAGTACTTC.

The chain couples TRBV30 to TRBJ2-7; 9 bases map to TRBD1. CDR3 length: 12 amino acids. V lost 8 bases and J lost 5; bases outside the gene matches: 7. In germline, CDR1 is GTSNPN, CDR2 SVGIG (reference sequence). CDR3 protein: CAGGQGSNEQYF. The CDR3 nucleotides read TGTGCCGGCGGACAGGGGTCCAACGAGCAGTACTTC.